This entry lists 15 T cell receptor beta chains sequenced from one sample in a study of beta chain features in type 1 diabetes. Whole-study findings and limits: Moderate but significant shortening of TCRB CDR3s was recorded in all four CD4+ subsets from Type 1 diabetes patients.

Their antigens are not known. Every bit of the isolated RNA underwent reverse transcription, so sequencing read expressed TCRB transcripts. The table came from immunoSEQ multiplex PCR; TCRdb's copy has only in-frame clones and leaves some out. Among under 200,000 clones listed, around 8.6% were seen once. The sample consisted of central memory CD4+ T cells from blood. These receptor sequences come from a woman aged 18-35 years with type 1 diabetes.

The sample holds a few counts of this clone. The chain recombines TRBV25-1 with TRBJ1-1, with a weak D call TRBD1 (5 bases). Germline CDR1 MGHDK, CDR2 SYGVNS. The V end lost 2 bases, the J end lost 6 bases, and 7 bases lay between the germline ends. This CDR3 comprises 12 residues. The CDR3 reads CASSEDSPEAFF. For the CDR3, the DNA is TGTGCCAGCAGTGAAGACAGCCCTGAAGCTTTCTTT. Based on the CDR3 plus reference TRBV25-1 and TRBJ1-1, the full variable domain is EADIYQTPRYLVIGTGKKITLECSQTMGHDKMYWYQQDPGMELHLIHYSYGVNSTEKGDLSSESTVSRIRTEHFPLTLESARPSHTSQYLCASSEDSPEAFFGQGTRLTVV.

The genes are TRBV5-1 and TRBJ2-1; D is possibly TRBD2 (5 bases). V was cut by 5 bases and J by 0 bases, with 9 bases left in between. Germline V gene data show CDR1 as SGHRS and CDR2 as YFSETQ. The CDR3 is 14 amino acids. The CDR3 reads CASREGSSYNEQFF. The CDR3 DNA follows: TGCGCCAGCAGAGAGGGAAGCTCCTACAATGAGCAGTTCTTC.

The chain recombines TRBV30 with TRBJ2-1; D is perhaps TRBD1 (6 bases). Germline CDR1 is GTSNPN and CDR2 is SVGIG (reference sequence). Trimming cost V 6 bases and J 8 bases, with 17 bases left between them. The CDR3 extends over 13 amino acids. The CDR3 is CACTPFRGHEQFF. The CDR3 region has the DNA TGTGCCTGTACACCCTTCAGGGGCCATGAGCAGTTCTTC.

This clone was seen a few times. This chain connects TRBV23-1 to TRBJ2-7; the match to TRBD1 covers 9 bases. TRBV23-1 belongs to the ORF category, with a function that is uncertain. This CDR3 is built from 15 residues. Trimming cost V 3 bases and J 1 base; bases outside gene matches: 4. The CDR3 loop is CASSHSGTGSYEQYF. The DNA of the CDR3 is TGCGCCAGCAGTCACTCTGGGACAGGGTCCTACGAGCAGTACTTC.

The chain combines TRBV2 with TRBJ1-1, with D perhaps matching TRBD1 (6 bases). CDR3 length: 15 residues. The germline CDR1 and CDR2 sequences are SNHLY and FYNNEI. Trimming shortened V by 2 bases and J by 5 bases, and 15 bases separated the two germline ends. CDR3 loop: CASSESYAGATEAFF. The DNA for the CDR3 is TGTGCCAGCAGTGAAAGCTACGCAGGGGCAACTGAAGCTTTCTTT.

This clone was picked up a small number of times. This chain links TRBV5-1 with TRBJ2-7, with 10 nucleotides matching TRBD1. Trimming took 4 bases from V and 12 from J; bases not matched to a gene: 10. CDR3 length: 13 residues. Germline lookup yields CDR1 SGHRS and CDR2 YFSETQ. The CDR3 coding sequence is TGCGCCAGCAGCGCCTTCGGACAGGGGGACGGGTACTTC. Protein sequence: CASSAFGQGDGYF.

This clone was observed a few times. Additional DNA sequences in this sample encode the identical CDR3. V is TRBV11-2 and J is TRBJ2-5, with TRBD2 matching 9 bases. V trimming: 5 bases; J trimming: 5 bases; junction bases outside the gene matches: 9. The CDR3 covers 15 residues. Germline V gives CDR1 SGHAT, CDR2 FQNNGV. DNA of the CDR3: TGTGCCAGCAGCCTCGGCGCGGGGGGGAGGGAGACCCAGTACTTC. Protein: CASSLGAGGRETQYF.

The sample holds many counts of this clone. This chain links TRBV14 with TRBJ2-1; the D gene is possibly TRBD2 (6 bases). The V end was cut by 4 bases, the J end by 8 bases, with 15 bases between. The CDR3 spans 14 residues. Germline CDR1 SGHDN, CDR2 FVKESK. The CDR3: CASSLKLGLYEQFF. The DNA for the CDR3 is TGTGCCAGCAGCCTCAAATTGGGACTCTATGAGCAGTTCTTC.

This clone was counted a few times. The J gene is TRBJ1-5, the V gene TRBV7-9; possibly TRBD1 for D (5 bases). The CDR3 sequence is 13 residues long. CDR1 and CDR2 from the germline V gene are SEHNR and FQNEAQ (reference sequence). V was clipped by 2 bases and J by 5 bases, with 7 bases between them. CDR3 in amino acids: CASSLSGHQPQHF. The CDR3 DNA sequence: TGTGCCAGCAGCTTATCAGGGCATCAGCCCCAGCATTTT. The complete variable domain, with remaining parts taken from reference TRBV7-9 and TRBJ1-5, reads DTGVSQNPRHKITKRGQNVTFRCDPISEHNRLYWYRQTLGQGPEFLTYFQNEAQLEKSRLLSDRFSAERPKGSFSTLEIQRTEQGDSAMYLCASSLSGHQPQHFGDGTRLSIL.

This clone was seen more than once but under ten times. V and J are TRBV5-1 and TRBJ2-5; 11 bases agree with TRBD2. Germline CDR1 reads SGHRS; CDR2 reads YFSETQ. Trimming cost V 0 bases and J 5 bases; bases outside gene matches: 6. The CDR3 consists of 16 residues. The CDR3 DNA reads TGCGCCAGCAGCTTGGGTAGAGCTAGCGGGAGGGAGACCCAGTACTTC. It is translated as CASSLGRASGRETQYF. The whole variable domain, filled in from reference TRBV5-1 and TRBJ2-5, reads KAGVTQTPRYLIKTRGQQVTLSCSPISGHRSVSWYQQTPGQGLQFLFEYFSETQRNKGNFPGRFSGRQFSNSRSEMNVSTLELGDSALYLCASSLGRASGRETQYFGPGTRLLVL.

The chain employs TRBV27 and TRBJ2-3; no reliable D call. This CDR3 is built from 15 residues. V was trimmed by 2 bases and J by 0 bases, leaving 9 bases between them. In germline, CDR1 is MNHEY, CDR2 SMNVEV (reference sequence). In DNA, the CDR3 is TGTGCCAGCAGTTTAATGGTCGGTAGCACAGATACGCAGTATTTT. Translation: CASSLMVGSTDTQYF.

This clone has only a few counts. The chain combines TRBV10-1 with TRBJ2-3; tentative D call: TRBD2 (6 bases). CDR1 is WNHNN and CDR2 is SYGVQD in the germline V gene (reference sequence). V lost 4 bases and J lost 7, with 15 bases in between. The CDR3 is 14 residues long. DNA for the CDR3: TGCGCCAGCAGTGGGGGGGAACGAGGGAATACGCAGTATTTT. Its protein product is CASSGGERGNTQYF.

The chain is built from TRBV7-2 and TRBJ1-1, with D tentatively TRBD1 (5 bases). Deletions cut 4 bases from V and 4 bases from J, with 19 bases between. This CDR3 spans 16 amino acids. Germline CDR1 reads SGHTA; CDR2 reads FQGNSA. The CDR3 sequence is CASSSGAFTGGTEAFF. Written as DNA, the CDR3 is TGTGCCAGCAGCTCCGGGGCCTTCACCGGGGGCACTGAAGCTTTCTTT.

This clone was seen only a few times. The chain has TRBV6-6 and TRBJ2-2; D unclear. Trimming cost V 6 bases and J 4 bases, with 6 bases left between them. CDR1 MNHNY and CDR2 SVGAGI come from the germline V gene (reference sequence). This CDR3 has 12 amino acids. The CDR3 loop is CASSPGTGELFF. CDR3 DNA: TGTGCCAGCAGCCCCGGCACCGGGGAGCTGTTTTTT.

This clone was detected ten times or more. This chain connects TRBV5-6 to TRBJ2-3; D unresolved. The CDR3 length is 13 residues. CDR1 is SGHDT, CDR2 YYEEEE, per germline. Deletions cut 4 bases from V and 2 bases from J, with 8 bases between. The CDR3 coding sequence is TGTGCCAGCAGCCGGTGGTTCACAGATACGCAGTATTTT. Translated, it gives CASSRWFTDTQYF.